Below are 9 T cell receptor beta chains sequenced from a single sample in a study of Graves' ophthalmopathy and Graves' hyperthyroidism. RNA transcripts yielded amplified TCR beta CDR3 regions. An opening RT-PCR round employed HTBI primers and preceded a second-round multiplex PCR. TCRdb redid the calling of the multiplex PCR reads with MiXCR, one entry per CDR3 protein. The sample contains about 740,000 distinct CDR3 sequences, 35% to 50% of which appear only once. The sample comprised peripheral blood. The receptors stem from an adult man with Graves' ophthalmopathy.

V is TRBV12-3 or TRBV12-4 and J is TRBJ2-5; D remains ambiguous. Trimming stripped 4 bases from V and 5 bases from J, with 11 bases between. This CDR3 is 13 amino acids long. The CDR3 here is CASSWNPRETQYF. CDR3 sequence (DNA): TGTGCCAGCAGTTGGAACCCCAGGGAGACCCAGTACTTC.

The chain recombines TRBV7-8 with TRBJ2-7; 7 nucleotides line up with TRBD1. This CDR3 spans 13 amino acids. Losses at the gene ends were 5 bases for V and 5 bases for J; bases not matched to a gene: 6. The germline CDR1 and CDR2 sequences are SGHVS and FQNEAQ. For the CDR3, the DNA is TGTGCCAGCAGCCGAAGACAGGGCAACGAGCAGTACTTC. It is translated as CASSRRQGNEQYF.

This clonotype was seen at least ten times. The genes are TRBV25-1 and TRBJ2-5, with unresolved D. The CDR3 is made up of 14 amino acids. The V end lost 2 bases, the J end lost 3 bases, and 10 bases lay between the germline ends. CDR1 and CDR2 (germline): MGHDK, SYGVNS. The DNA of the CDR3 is TGTGCCAGCAGTGAACGACTTGATAAAGAGACCCAGTACTTC. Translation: CASSERLDKETQYF.

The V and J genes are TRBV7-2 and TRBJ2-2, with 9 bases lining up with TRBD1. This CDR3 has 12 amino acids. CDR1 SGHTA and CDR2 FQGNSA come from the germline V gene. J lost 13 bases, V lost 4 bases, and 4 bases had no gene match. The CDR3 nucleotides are TGTGCCAGCAGCTCGAAGGACAGGGGGCTGTTTTTT. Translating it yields CASSSKDRGLFF.

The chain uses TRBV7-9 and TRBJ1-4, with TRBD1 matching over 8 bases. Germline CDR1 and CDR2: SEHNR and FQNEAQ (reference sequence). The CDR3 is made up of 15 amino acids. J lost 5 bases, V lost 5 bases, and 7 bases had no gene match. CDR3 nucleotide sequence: TGTGCCAGCAGCCAGGCGGACAGGGAGAATGAAAAACTGTTTTTT. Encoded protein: CASSQADRENEKLFF. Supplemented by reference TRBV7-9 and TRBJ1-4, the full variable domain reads DTGVSQNPRHKITKRGQNVTFRCDPISEHNRLYWYRQTLGQGPEFLTYFQNEAQLEKSRLLSDRFSAERPKGSFSTLEIQRTEQGDSAMYLCASSQADRENEKLFFGSGTQLSVL.

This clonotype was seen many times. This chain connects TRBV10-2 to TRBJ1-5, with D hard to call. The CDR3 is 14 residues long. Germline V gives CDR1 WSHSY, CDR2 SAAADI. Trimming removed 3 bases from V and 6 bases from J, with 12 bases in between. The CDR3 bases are TGCGCCAGCAGTGACCCTGGTAATGGTCAGCCCCAGCATTTT. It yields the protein CASSDPGNGQPQHF.

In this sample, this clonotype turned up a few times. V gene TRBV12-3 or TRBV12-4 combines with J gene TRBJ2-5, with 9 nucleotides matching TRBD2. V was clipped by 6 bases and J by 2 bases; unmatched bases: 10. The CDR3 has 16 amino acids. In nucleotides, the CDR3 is TGTGCCAGCAGCCCAGTCCTAGCGGGGCTTCAAGAGACCCAGTACTTC. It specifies CASSPVLAGLQETQYF.

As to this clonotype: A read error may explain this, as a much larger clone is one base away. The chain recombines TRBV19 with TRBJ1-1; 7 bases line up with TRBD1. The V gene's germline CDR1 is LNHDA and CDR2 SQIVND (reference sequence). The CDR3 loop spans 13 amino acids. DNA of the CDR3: TGTGCCAGTCCTACCGTAGAGGGGGCGCGAGCTTCCTTT. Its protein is CASPTVEGARASF.

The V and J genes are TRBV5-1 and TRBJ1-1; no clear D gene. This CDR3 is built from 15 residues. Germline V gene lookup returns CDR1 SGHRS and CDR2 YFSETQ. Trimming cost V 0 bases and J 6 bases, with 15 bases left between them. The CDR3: CASSLESHYRAEAFF. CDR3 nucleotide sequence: TGCGCCAGCAGCTTGGAGTCACATTATCGCGCTGAAGCTTTCTTT. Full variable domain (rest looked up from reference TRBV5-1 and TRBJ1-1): KAGVTQTPRYLIKTRGQQVTLSCSPISGHRSVSWYQQTPGQGLQFLFEYFSETQRNKGNFPGRFSGRQFSNSRSEMNVSTLELGDSALYLCASSLESHYRAEAFFGQGTRLTVV.